What follows are 12 T cell receptor beta chains derived from one specimen sequenced in a study of blood T cell repertoires in COVID-19. Clones were read by immunoSEQ multiplex PCR, and TCRdb kept only the in-frame ones, dropping some. The table lists about 160,000 clones, 85% to 90% of them singletons. Specimen: peripheral blood. These receptors were collected from a woman aged 70-85 years with COVID-19, enrolled during active disease.

The V gene is TRBV18, the J gene TRBJ1-3; possible D gene TRBD1, 6 bases. The CDR3 loop spans 14 amino acids. CDR1 is KGHSH and CDR2 is LQKENI in the germline V gene. Deletions cut 8 bases from V and 0 bases from J, with 11 bases between. The CDR3 DNA reads TGTGCCAGCCAGGGGATCATCTCTGGAAACACCATATATTTT. This encodes CASQGIISGNTIYF.

The chain carries TRBV18 and TRBJ1-2; 9 bases line up with TRBD1. J gave up 2 bases and V 5 bases, and 3 bases lay outside the gene matches. Germline V gene sequence: CDR1 KGHSH, CDR2 LQKENI. The CDR3 is 14 amino acids. DNA of the CDR3: TGTGCCAGCTCAACGGGGACAGGGAACTATGGCTACACCTTC. Encoded protein: CASSTGTGNYGYTF.

The V call is TRBV6-5, the J call TRBJ1-1; D ambiguous. In germline, CDR1 is MNHEY, CDR2 SVGAGI. This CDR3 is built from 12 residues. V was clipped by 10 bases and J by 1 base, with 10 bases between them. As DNA, the CDR3 is TGTGCCACCTCTACAGCGAACACTGAAGCTTTCTTT. It encodes CATSTANTEAFF.

The rearrangement joins TRBV7-2 to TRBJ2-3; TRBD2 aligns across 10 bases. V lost 5 bases to trimming and J lost 2 bases; unmatched junction nucleotides: 7. Germline V gene data show CDR1 as SGHTA and CDR2 as FQGNSA. The CDR3 covers 16 residues. The CDR3 loop is CASSPLLAGPTDTQYF. In DNA, the CDR3 is TGTGCCAGCAGCCCTCTACTAGCGGGACCCACAGATACGCAGTATTTT.

This chain joins TRBV21-1 and TRBJ2-3; the table calls TRBD1, which could not be checked here. TRBV21-1 is a known pseudogene. The CDR3 is 15 residues long. The CDR3 loop is CASRARGHPTDTQYF. In nucleotides, the CDR3 is TGTGCCAGCCGCGCCAGGGGTCACCCGACAGATACGCAGTATTTT.

The chain combines TRBV24-1 with TRBJ1-4; 8 bases line up with TRBD1. This CDR3 is 15 amino acids long. The trim removed 4 bases at V and 6 bases at J, leaving 6 bases unmatched. CDR1 and CDR2 (germline): KGHDR, SFDVKD. The CDR3 region is CATSEKTGEDEKLFF. The CDR3 coding sequence is TGTGCCACCAGTGAGAAGACAGGGGAGGATGAAAAACTGTTTTTT.

The V call is TRBV5-1, the J call TRBJ1-1; weak D call: TRBD1 (6 bases). V gave up 6 bases and J gave up 1 base, with 16 bases separating them. This CDR3 is 15 amino acids long. In germline, CDR1 is SGHRS, CDR2 YFSETQ. DNA of the CDR3: TGCGCCAGCAAGCTACAGGGTGAGGGGAACACTGAAGCTTTCTTT. As protein: CASKLQGEGNTEAFF.

V gene TRBV21-1 combines with J gene TRBJ1-2. TRBV21-1 is assigned pseudogene status. The CDR3 runs 15 residues. CDR3 in DNA: TGTGCCAGCAGCTCGCACCCACCGGTCCAGAGGGGCTACACCTTC. It is translated as CASSSHPPVQRGYTF.

This chain connects TRBV11-2 to TRBJ2-7; weak D call: TRBD1 (5 bases). Trimming removed 5 bases from V and 7 bases from J, with 24 bases in between. This CDR3 has 16 residues. Germline CDR1 SGHAT, CDR2 FQNNGV. CDR3 bases: TGTGCCAGCAGCCCCGGTGGGGCTCTGTCGTTAAAGGAGCAGTACTTC. It translates to CASSPGGALSLKEQYF. Full variable domain (rest looked up from reference TRBV11-2 and TRBJ2-7): EAGVAQSPRYKIIEKRQSVAFWCNPISGHATLYWYQQILGQGPKLLIQFQNNGVVDDSQLPKDRFSAERLKGVDSTLKIQPAKLEDSAVYLCASSPGGALSLKEQYFGPGTRLTVT.

This clone has only one observation. This sequence joins TRBV24-1 and TRBJ2-3, with D perhaps TRBD1 (5 bases). V lost 4 bases to trimming and J lost 3 bases, with 19 bases between them. The germline V gene has CDR1 KGHDR and CDR2 SFDVKD. The CDR3 is made up of 17 amino acids. In DNA form, the CDR3 reads TGTGCCACCAGTGAAAAGGCCTGGACAAAGAATACAGATACGCAGTATTTT. This translates into CATSEKAWTKNTDTQYF.

This clone was seen only a few times. J is TRBJ1-1 and V is TRBV9; maybe TRBD1 (6 bases). The V gene's germline CDR1 is SGDLS and CDR2 YYNGEE. The CDR3 covers 17 residues. Trimming took off 1 base at V and 1 base at J, with 17 bases between the two ends. This chain's CDR3 is CASSVPDRGAWNTEAFF. As DNA, the CDR3 is TGTGCCAGCAGCGTACCCGACCGGGGGGCCTGGAACACTGAAGCTTTCTTT.

The chain joins TRBV6-5 to TRBJ1-5; 11 bases are shared with TRBD1. This CDR3 comprises 15 residues. The V gene's germline CDR1 is MNHEY and CDR2 SVGAGI. Losses at the gene ends were 7 bases for V and 9 bases for J; bases not matched to a gene: 11. The CDR3 DNA follows: TGTGCCAGCAACCTTGGACAGGGGGCTGCTGGGCCCCAGCATTTT. This gives the protein CASNLGQGAAGPQHF.